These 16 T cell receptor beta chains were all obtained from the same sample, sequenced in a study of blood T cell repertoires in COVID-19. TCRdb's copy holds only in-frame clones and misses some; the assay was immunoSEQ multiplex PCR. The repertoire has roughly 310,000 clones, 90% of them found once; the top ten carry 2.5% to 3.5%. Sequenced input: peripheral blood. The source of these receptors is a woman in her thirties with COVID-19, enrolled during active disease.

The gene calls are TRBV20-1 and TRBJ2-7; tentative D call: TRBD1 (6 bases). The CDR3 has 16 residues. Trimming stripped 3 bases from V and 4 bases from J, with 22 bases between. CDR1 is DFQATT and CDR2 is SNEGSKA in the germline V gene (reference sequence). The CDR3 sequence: CSASGPKGTIQYEQYF. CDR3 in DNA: TGCAGTGCTAGTGGTCCAAAGGGGACAATTCAATACGAGCAGTACTTC.

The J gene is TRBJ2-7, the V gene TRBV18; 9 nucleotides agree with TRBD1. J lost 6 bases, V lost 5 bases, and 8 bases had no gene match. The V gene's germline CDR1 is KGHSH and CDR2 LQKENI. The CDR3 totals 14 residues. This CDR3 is CASSTRQGEGEQYF. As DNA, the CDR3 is TGTGCCAGCTCAACCCGACAGGGGGAAGGCGAGCAGTACTTC.

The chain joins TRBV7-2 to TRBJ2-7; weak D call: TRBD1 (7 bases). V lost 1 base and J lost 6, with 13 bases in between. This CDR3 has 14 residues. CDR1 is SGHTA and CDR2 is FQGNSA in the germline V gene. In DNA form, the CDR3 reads TGTGCCAGCAGCTTAGTAAGGCAGGGGGGCGAGCAGTACTTC. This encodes CASSLVRQGGEQYF.

CDR3 DNA: TGTGCCACCAGGGACAACAGCCTCGAAGGCTACACCTTC. Its protein is CATRDNSLEGYTF. The chain has TRBV27 and TRBJ1-2; the D gene is possibly TRBD1 (6 bases). This CDR3 has 13 amino acids. Trimming took off 10 bases at V and 8 bases at J, with 20 bases between the two ends. CDR1 MNHEY and CDR2 SMNVEV come from the germline V gene (reference sequence).

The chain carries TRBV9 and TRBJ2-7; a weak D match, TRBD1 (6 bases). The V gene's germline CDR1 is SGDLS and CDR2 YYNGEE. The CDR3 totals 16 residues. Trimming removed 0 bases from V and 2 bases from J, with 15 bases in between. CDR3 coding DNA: TGTGCCAGCAGCGTAGAAGGGTCAGGGGATGCCTACGAGCAGTACTTC. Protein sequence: CASSVEGSGDAYEQYF.

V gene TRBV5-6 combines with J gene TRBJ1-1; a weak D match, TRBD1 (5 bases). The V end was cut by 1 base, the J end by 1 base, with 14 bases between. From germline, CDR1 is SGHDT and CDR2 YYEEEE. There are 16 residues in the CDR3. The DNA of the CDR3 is TGTGCCAGCAGCTTGTTTGGGGGGTCTGGGAACACTGAAGCTTTCTTT. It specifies CASSLFGGSGNTEAFF.

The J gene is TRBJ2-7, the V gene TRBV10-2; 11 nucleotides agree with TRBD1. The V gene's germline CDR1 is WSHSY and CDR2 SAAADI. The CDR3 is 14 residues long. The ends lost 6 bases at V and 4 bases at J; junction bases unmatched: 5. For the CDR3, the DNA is TGCGCCAGCAGCAGAGGGACAGGGGGATACGAGCAGTACTTC. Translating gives CASSRGTGGYEQYF.

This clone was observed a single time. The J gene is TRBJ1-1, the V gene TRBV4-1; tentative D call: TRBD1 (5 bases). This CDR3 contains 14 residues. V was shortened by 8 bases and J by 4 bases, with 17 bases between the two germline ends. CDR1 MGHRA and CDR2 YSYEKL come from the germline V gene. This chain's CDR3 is CASAPFTGGTEAFF. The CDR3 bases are TGCGCCAGCGCCCCCTTCACCGGGGGCACTGAAGCTTTCTTT.

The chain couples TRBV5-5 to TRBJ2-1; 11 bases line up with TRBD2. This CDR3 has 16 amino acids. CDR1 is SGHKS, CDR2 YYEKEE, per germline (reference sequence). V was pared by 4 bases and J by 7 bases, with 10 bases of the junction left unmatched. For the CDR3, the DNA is TGTGCCAGCAGCCCAATTCAGGCTAGCGGGAGGAATGAGCAGTTCTTC. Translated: CASSPIQASGRNEQFF.

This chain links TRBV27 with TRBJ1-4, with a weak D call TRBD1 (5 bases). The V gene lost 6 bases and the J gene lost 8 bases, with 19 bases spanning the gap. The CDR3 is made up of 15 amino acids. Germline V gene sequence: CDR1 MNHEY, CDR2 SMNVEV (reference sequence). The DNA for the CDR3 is TGTGCCAGCAGGCCAAGCGACAGCTCGATAGAAAAACTGTTTTTT. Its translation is CASRPSDSSIEKLFF.

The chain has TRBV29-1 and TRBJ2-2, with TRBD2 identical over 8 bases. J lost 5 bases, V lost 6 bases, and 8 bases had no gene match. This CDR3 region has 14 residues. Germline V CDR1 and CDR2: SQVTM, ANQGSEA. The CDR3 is CSVRAGVGTGELFF. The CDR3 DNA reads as TGCAGCGTCAGAGCGGGAGTTGGGACCGGGGAGCTGTTTTTT.

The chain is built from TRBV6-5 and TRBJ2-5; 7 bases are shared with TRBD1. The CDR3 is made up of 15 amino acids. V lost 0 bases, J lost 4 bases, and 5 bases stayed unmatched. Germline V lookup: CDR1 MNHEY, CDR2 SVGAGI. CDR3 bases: TGTGCCAGCAGTTACTCAGCCACAGGGGTAGAGACCCAGTACTTC. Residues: CASSYSATGVETQYF.

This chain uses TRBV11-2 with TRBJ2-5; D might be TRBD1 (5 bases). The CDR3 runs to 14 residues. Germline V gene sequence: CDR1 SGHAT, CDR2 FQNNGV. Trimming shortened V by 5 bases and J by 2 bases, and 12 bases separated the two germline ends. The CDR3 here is CASSQSDRQETQYF. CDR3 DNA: TGTGCCAGCAGCCAAAGCGACAGACAAGAGACCCAGTACTTC.

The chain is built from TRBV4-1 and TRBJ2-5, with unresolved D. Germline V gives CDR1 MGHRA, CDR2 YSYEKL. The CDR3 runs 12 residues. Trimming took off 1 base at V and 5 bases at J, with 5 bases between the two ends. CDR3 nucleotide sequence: TGCGCCAGCAGCCAAGTCGAGGAGACCCAGTACTTC. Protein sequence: CASSQVEETQYF.

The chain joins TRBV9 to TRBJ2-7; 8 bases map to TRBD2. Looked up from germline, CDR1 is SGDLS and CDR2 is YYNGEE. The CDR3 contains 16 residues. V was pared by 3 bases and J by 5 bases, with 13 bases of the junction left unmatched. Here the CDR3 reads CASSAANGRAFDEQYF. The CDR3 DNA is TGTGCCAGCAGCGCGGCTAACGGGAGGGCCTTCGACGAGCAGTACTTC.

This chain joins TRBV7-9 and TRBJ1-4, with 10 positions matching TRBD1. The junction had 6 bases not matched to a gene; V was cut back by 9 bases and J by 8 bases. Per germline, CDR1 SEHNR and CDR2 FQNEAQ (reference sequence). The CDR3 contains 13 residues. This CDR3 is CASTGTGVEKLFF. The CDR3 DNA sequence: TGTGCCAGTACCGGGACAGGGGTCGAAAAACTGTTTTTT.